This TCR beta chain emerged from a study of blood T cells in healthy people across ages. Study observations and caveats: While age rose, TCR beta diversity per million T cells dropped in a roughly linear way.

Combining a sample-barcoded 5' primer with a J-beta primer mix, a second PCR ran for roughly 6 to 12 cycles. TCRdb analysed the 5' RACE reads with MiXCR anew, one entry per CDR3 protein. Counted here are about 580,000 distinct CDR3 sequences, 45% to 55% occurring once; the ten biggest clones make up 20% to 25%. The people who gave samples were healthy Caucasians from Russia, aged roughly 6 to 100. The CDR3 runs to 13 residues. Trimming removed 3 bases from V and 4 bases from J, with 9 bases in between. Germline CDR1 DFQATT, CDR2 SNEGSKA (reference sequence). With respect to this clonotype: No antigen is known for it.

The receptor was isolated from a man of 80 years or more in good health. This chain uses TRBV20-1 with TRBJ2-2; tentatively, D is TRBD1 or TRBD2 (5 bases each). Sequencing input: blood. The CDR3 region has the DNA TGCAGTGCTAGTGGGGCGGGCACCGGGGAGCTGTTTTTT. Its protein product is CSASGAGTGELFF.